This is a list of T cell receptor beta chains from one sample in a study of T cell responses to AZD1222 COVID-19 vaccine. Sequenced by immunoSEQ multiplex PCR; TCRdb stores in-frame clones only, minus some. The sample carries 130,000 to 150,000 clones, 85% to 95% recorded once. Sequences were derived from peripheral blood, sampled on day 0 of MenACWY control vaccination. These receptors were collected from an adult in good health. Both conserved end residues are part of each CDR3. D genes are given only for firm matches. Expanded clones get a size class; other rows say once, few or many, or leave the size out.

CDR3 length	clone size	D gene	V gene	J gene	CDR3 DNA	CDR3 protein
14	.	.	TRBV3-1/TRBV3-2	TRBJ2-2	TGTGCCAGCAGCCCTTTGAGGCCCCACGGGGAGCTGTTTTTT	CASSPLRPHGELFF
13	once	TRBD1	TRBV12-3/TRBV12-4	TRBJ1-2	TGTGCCAGCAGTAGGACAGGGAGCTATGGCTACACCTTC	CASSRTGSYGYTF
14	.	.	TRBV21-1	TRBJ1-1	TGTGCCAGCAGCAAGGGGCGGGGCGACACTGAAGCTTTCTTT	CASSKGRGDTEAFF
15	.	.	TRBV18	TRBJ2-2	TGTGCCAGCTCACCGGCCGTACGGGGAACCGGGGAGCTGTTTTTT	CASSPAVRGTGELFF
14	.	TRBD2	TRBV11-2	TRBJ2-1	TGTGCCAGCAGCTTAGGGCTTAGCGGGGGTGAGCAGTTCTTC	CASSLGLSGGEQFF
17	.	TRBD1	TRBV12-5	TRBJ2-2	TGTGCTAGTGGTTTGGGAGACCTGACAGGGAAGGGCGGGGAGCTGTTTTTT	CASGLGDLTGKGGELFF
17	.	TRBD2	TRBV7-3	TRBJ2-7	TGTGCCAGCACCGAAGAGAGGAATAGCGGGAGGATCTACGAGCAGTACTTC	CASTEERNSGRIYEQYF
19	.	TRBD1	TRBV23-1	TRBJ1-1	TGCGCCAGCAGTCCCCCGGACAGGGTAGTGTCGACTTTCGGCACTGAAGCTTTCTTT	CASSPPDRVVSTFGTEAFF
14	.	.	TRBV5-5	TRBJ1-6	TGTGCCAGCAGCGTCGGACAGTATAATTCACCCCTCCACTTT	CASSVGQYNSPLHF
16	.	TRBD2	TRBV28	TRBJ2-1	TGTGCCAGCAGTTCGGGACTAGCGGGAGTGGACAATGAGCAGTTCTTC	CASSSGLAGVDNEQFF